Listed below are T cell receptor beta chains from one sample, sequenced in a study of T cell clones after liver transplantation. Assay used: immunoSEQ multiplex PCR; TCRdb lists only in-frame clones, some missing. Of nearly 15,000 clones in the sample, about 90% were seen once. The sample consisted of CD8+ T cells from blood, taken before liver transplant. These receptors were obtained from a human donor who received a liver transplant. Each CDR3 is given with its conserved first and last residue. The D gene is left open where the match is weak. Part of the rows lack a size; the others show once, few, many or a class for expanded clones.

v_gene: TRBV2
abundance: once
d_gene: -
j_gene: TRBJ1-6
CDR3aa: CASSGESSYNSPLHF
CDR3nt: TGTGCCAGCAGTGGGGAGAGCTCCTATAATTCACCCCTCCACTTT

v_gene: TRBV5-1
abundance: once
d_gene: TRBD1
j_gene: TRBJ1-4
CDR3aa: CASSLVGTGGEKLFF
CDR3nt: TGCGCCAGCAGCTTGGTCGGGACAGGTGGTGAAAAACTGTTTTTT

v_gene: TRBV19
abundance: -
d_gene: -
j_gene: TRBJ2-5
CDR3aa: CASGGLGLEETQYF
CDR3nt: TGTGCCAGTGGCGGTTTGGGGTTGGAAGAGACCCAGTACTTC

v_gene: TRBV7-7
abundance: -
d_gene: -
j_gene: TRBJ2-5
CDR3aa: CASSFVAEGGETQYF
CDR3nt: TGTGCCAGCAGCTTCGTGGCGGAGGGGGGGGAGACCCAGTACTTC

v_gene: TRBV4-1
abundance: -
d_gene: TRBD2
j_gene: TRBJ2-3
CDR3aa: CASSHRLADTQYF
CDR3nt: TGCGCCAGCAGCCATCGACTAGCGGATACGCAGTATTTT

v_gene: TRBV7-9
abundance: -
d_gene: -
j_gene: TRBJ2-7
CDR3aa: CASSPPGWGNEQYF
CDR3nt: TGTGCCAGCAGCCCCCCGGGGTGGGGGAACGAGCAGTACTTC

v_gene: TRBV13
abundance: -
d_gene: TRBD2
j_gene: TRBJ2-7
CDR3aa: CASSPPGLAYEQYF
CDR3nt: TGTGCCAGCAGCCCACCGGGACTAGCGTACGAGCAGTACTTC

v_gene: TRBV10-3
abundance: -
d_gene: TRBD1
j_gene: TRBJ1-4
CDR3aa: CAISDRDRGHEKLFF
CDR3nt: TGTGCCATCAGCGACCGGGACAGGGGGCACGAAAAACTGTTTTTT

v_gene: TRBV27
abundance: -
d_gene: -
j_gene: TRBJ1-5
CDR3aa: CASQGMGNQPQHF
CDR3nt: TGTGCCAGTCAGGGAATGGGTAATCAGCCCCAGCATTTT

v_gene: TRBV2
abundance: -
d_gene: TRBD1
j_gene: TRBJ2-7
CDR3aa: CASSPDRVRDEQYF
CDR3nt: TGTGCCAGCAGCCCAGACAGGGTAAGGGACGAGCAGTACTTC

v_gene: TRBV7-2
abundance: -
d_gene: TRBD2
j_gene: TRBJ2-7
CDR3aa: CASSDPMGGRLYEQYF
CDR3nt: TGTGCCAGCAGCGACCCTATGGGCGGGAGGTTATACGAGCAGTACTTC

v_gene: TRBV9
abundance: -
d_gene: -
j_gene: TRBJ2-7
CDR3aa: CASSSSGAYEQYF
CDR3nt: TGTGCCAGCAGTTCGTCCGGAGCCTACGAGCAGTACTTC

v_gene: TRBV7-9
abundance: -
d_gene: TRBD1
j_gene: TRBJ1-1
CDR3aa: CASSSVNSDRGGAAFF
CDR3nt: TGTGCCAGCAGCTCCGTCAACTCCGACAGGGGCGGTGCGGCTTTCTTT

v_gene: TRBV7-3
abundance: -
d_gene: -
j_gene: TRBJ2-1
CDR3aa: CASSSRGGSTYNEQFF
CDR3nt: TGTGCCAGCAGCTCACGTGGAGGGAGCACCTACAATGAGCAGTTCTTC

v_gene: TRBV5-6
abundance: -
d_gene: TRBD2
j_gene: TRBJ2-7
CDR3aa: CASSFGTSGDYEQYF
CDR3nt: TGTGCCAGCAGCTTCGGGACTAGCGGAGACTACGAGCAGTACTTC

v_gene: TRBV28
abundance: -
d_gene: -
j_gene: TRBJ2-3
CDR3aa: CASSYRFTDTQYF
CDR3nt: TGTGCCAGCAGTTACCGGTTCACAGATACGCAGTATTTT

v_gene: TRBV11-2
abundance: -
d_gene: -
j_gene: TRBJ2-7
CDR3aa: CASRGLSDEQYF
CDR3nt: TGTGCCTCAAGAGGGCTCTCCGACGAGCAGTACTTC

v_gene: TRBV28
abundance: -
d_gene: -
j_gene: TRBJ2-7
CDR3aa: CASSLAGTYPFEQYF
CDR3nt: TGTGCCAGCAGTTTAGCCGGGACCTACCCCTTCGAGCAGTACTTC

v_gene: TRBV19
abundance: -
d_gene: -
j_gene: TRBJ1-2
CDR3aa: CASNDGFEGFYGYTF
CDR3nt: TGTGCCAGTAATGACGGGTTCGAGGGGTTTTATGGCTACACCTTC

v_gene: TRBV6-1
abundance: -
d_gene: -
j_gene: TRBJ2-7
CDR3aa: CASSQWGSPYEQYF
CDR3nt: TGTGCCAGCAGTCAATGGGGGTCCCCATACGAGCAGTACTTC

v_gene: TRBV5-8
abundance: -
d_gene: TRBD2
j_gene: TRBJ2-7
CDR3aa: CASSLAREGWLSSYEQYF
CDR3nt: TGTGCCAGCAGCTTGGCGCGGGAGGGATGGCTAAGTTCCTACGAGCAGTACTTC

v_gene: TRBV7-7
abundance: -
d_gene: -
j_gene: TRBJ2-7
CDR3aa: CASSRDPTYEQYF
CDR3nt: TGTGCTAGCAGCAGGGACCCGACCTACGAGCAGTACTTC

v_gene: TRBV6-5
abundance: -
d_gene: -
j_gene: TRBJ1-2
CDR3aa: CASSSSRRDDGYTF
CDR3nt: TGTGCCAGCAGCTCCAGTAGGAGGGACGATGGCTACACCTTC

v_gene: TRBV11-3
abundance: -
d_gene: -
j_gene: TRBJ2-6
CDR3aa: CASSDPGANVLTF
CDR3nt: TGTGCCAGCAGCGATCCCGGGGCCAACGTCCTGACTTTC

v_gene: TRBV7-2
abundance: -
d_gene: TRBD2
j_gene: TRBJ2-5
CDR3aa: CASSLEGLAGALEETQYF
CDR3nt: TGTGCCAGCAGCTTAGAGGGACTAGCGGGAGCTCTAGAAGAGACCCAGTACTTC

v_gene: TRBV7-3
abundance: few
d_gene: -
j_gene: TRBJ1-2
CDR3aa: CASSQDRFTHGYTF
CDR3nt: TGCGCCAGCAGCCAAGATCGGTTTACACATGGCTACACCTTC

v_gene: TRBV4-1
abundance: -
d_gene: -
j_gene: TRBJ1-2
CDR3aa: CASSQDGGQVYGYTF
CDR3nt: TGCGCCAGCAGCCAAGACGGGGGGCAGGTCTATGGCTACACCTTC

v_gene: TRBV2
abundance: -
d_gene: TRBD1
j_gene: TRBJ2-7
CDR3aa: CASSEGGQDYEQYF
CDR3nt: TGTGCCAGCAGTGAGGGGGGACAGGACTACGAGCAGTACTTC

v_gene: TRBV30
abundance: -
d_gene: -
j_gene: TRBJ2-7
CDR3aa: CAWRDYLSSSYEQYF
CDR3nt: TGTGCCTGGAGGGACTACCTGTCAAGCTCCTACGAGCAGTACTTC

v_gene: TRBV7-9
abundance: -
d_gene: TRBD1
j_gene: TRBJ2-7
CDR3aa: CASRAGTDPSYEQYF
CDR3nt: TGTGCCAGCAGGGCCGGGACAGACCCCTCCTACGAGCAGTACTTC

v_gene: TRBV5-4
abundance: -
d_gene: -
j_gene: TRBJ2-5
CDR3aa: CASSVDTLGTQYF
CDR3nt: TGTGCCAGCAGCGTGGACACCCTGGGGACCCAGTACTTC

v_gene: TRBV19
abundance: -
d_gene: TRBD2
j_gene: TRBJ2-2
CDR3aa: CALAGGTGELFF
CDR3nt: TGTGCCCTTGCGGGGGGAACCGGGGAGCTGTTTTTT

v_gene: TRBV13
abundance: few
d_gene: TRBD1
j_gene: TRBJ1-2
CDR3aa: CASSYLGTGGRYGYTF
CDR3nt: TGTGCCAGCAGTTACCTGGGTACAGGGGGACGGTATGGCTACACCTTC

v_gene: TRBV27
abundance: -
d_gene: -
j_gene: TRBJ2-7
CDR3aa: CASSSAGAILEQYF
CDR3nt: TGTGCCAGCAGTTCGGCAGGGGCCATCTTAGAGCAGTACTTC

v_gene: TRBV14
abundance: once
d_gene: -
j_gene: TRBJ2-7
CDR3aa: CASSQEGQGSYEQYF
CDR3nt: TGTGCCAGCAGCCAAGAAGGGCAGGGGTCCTACGAGCAGTACTTC

v_gene: TRBV13
abundance: -
d_gene: TRBD1
j_gene: TRBJ2-6
CDR3aa: CASSKGTVTGANVLTF
CDR3nt: TGTGCCAGCAGCAAGGGGACAGTAACTGGGGCCAACGTCCTGACTTTC

v_gene: TRBV11-3
abundance: -
d_gene: -
j_gene: TRBJ2-7
CDR3aa: CASSSVGYEQYF
CDR3nt: TGTGCCAGCAGCTCCGTAGGGTACGAGCAGTACTTC

v_gene: TRBV30
abundance: -
d_gene: -
j_gene: TRBJ2-7
CDR3aa: CAWRDWDSGSYEQYF
CDR3nt: TGTGCCTGGAGGGACTGGGACTCCGGTTCGTACGAGCAGTACTTC

v_gene: TRBV10-2
abundance: -
d_gene: -
j_gene: TRBJ1-2
CDR3aa: CARICTGWVYGYTF
CDR3nt: TGCGCCAGGATATGTACAGGGTGGGTCTATGGCTACACCTTC

v_gene: TRBV21-1
abundance: -
d_gene: -
j_gene: TRBJ2-5
CDR3aa: CASSNRSSRKETQYF
CDR3nt: TGTGCCAGCAGCAATAGATCATCCAGGAAAGAGACCCAGTACTTC

v_gene: TRBV21-1
abundance: -
d_gene: -
j_gene: TRBJ1-5
CDR3aa: CASSAAGTGTYSNQPQHF
CDR3nt: TGTGCCAGCAGCGCAGCCGGGACAGGGACTTATAGCAATCAGCCCCAGCATTTT

v_gene: TRBV27
abundance: -
d_gene: TRBD1
j_gene: TRBJ1-1
CDR3aa: CASSLWGTGGVAEAFF
CDR3nt: TGTGCCAGCAGTTTATGGGGGACAGGGGGGGTGGCTGAAGCTTTCTTT

v_gene: TRBV13
abundance: -
d_gene: TRBD1
j_gene: TRBJ1-2
CDR3aa: CASSAGQIRGSYTF
CDR3nt: TGTGCCAGCAGCGCGGGACAGATCCGCGGGTCCTACACCTTC